The table lists the clone carrying this T cell receptor beta chain with a few counts. Antigen: not known. Germline V gives CDR1 SEHNR, CDR2 FQNEAQ (reference sequence). Trimming removed 1 base at V and 5 bases at J, with 8 bases between. There are 13 residues in the CDR3. This record belongs to a study of T-cell memory formation after mild COVID-19. At the level of the study: Largely, TCR clusters stayed within a single donor. Study observations and caveats: Those CD4+ clones that contracted were mainly in CM and EM (CD8+ ones in EMRA). The study found balanced CD4/CD8 in clones contracting day 15 to 85 and a CD4+ lean in later expanders.

UMIs and sample barcodes were carried by the TCR alpha and TCR beta cDNA libraries that 5'RACE produced using constant-segment primers. TCRdb recomputed calls from the 5' RACE reads with MiXCR, one row per CDR3 protein. The sample includes 150,000 or so distinct CDR3 sequences, about a third of them seen just once. Sample: PBMCs or a T cell subset sorted from them (not recorded which). The V gene is TRBV7-9, the J gene TRBJ2-5; D gene unclear. The TCR originated in an adult woman who had mild COVID-19 (a few samples of this study predate the infection). Cell type and time point are not known. CDR3 nucleotide sequence: TGTGCCAGCAGCTTAGTGACCGGTGAGACCCAGTACTTC. Protein product: CASSLVTGETQYF.